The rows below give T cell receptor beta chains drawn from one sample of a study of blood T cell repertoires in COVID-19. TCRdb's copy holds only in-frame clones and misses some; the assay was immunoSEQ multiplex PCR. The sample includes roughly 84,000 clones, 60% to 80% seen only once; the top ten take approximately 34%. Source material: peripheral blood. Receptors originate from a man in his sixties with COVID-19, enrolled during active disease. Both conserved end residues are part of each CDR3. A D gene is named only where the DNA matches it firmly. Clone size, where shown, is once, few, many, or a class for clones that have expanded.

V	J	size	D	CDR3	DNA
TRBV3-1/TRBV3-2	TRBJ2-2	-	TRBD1	CASSQAGDRGRTGELFF	TGTGCCAGCAGCCAAGCGGGGGACAGGGGGCGAACCGGGGAGCTGTTTTTT
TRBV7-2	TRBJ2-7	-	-	CASSLRPGRASSTYEQYF	TGTGCCAGCAGCCTCCGCCCTGGTCGAGCGTCGTCGACCTACGAGCAGTACTTC
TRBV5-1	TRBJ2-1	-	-	CASSLGQDRRNEQFF	TGCGCCAGCAGCTTGGGACAGGACCGACGCAATGAGCAGTTCTTC
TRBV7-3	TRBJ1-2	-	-	CASSLNTDNYGYTF	TGTGCCAGCAGTTTAAATACAGATAACTATGGCTACACCTTC
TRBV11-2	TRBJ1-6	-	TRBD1	CASSYRQGLDSPLHF	TGTGCCAGCAGTTACCGACAGGGGTTAGATTCACCCCTCCACTTT
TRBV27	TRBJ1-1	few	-	CASSDGGAYTEAFF	TGTGCCAGCAGCGACGGTGGAGCGTACACTGAAGCTTTCTTT
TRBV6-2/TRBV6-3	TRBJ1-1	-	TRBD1	CASSRTGTEAFF	TGTGCCAGCAGCCGGACAGGCACTGAAGCTTTCTTT
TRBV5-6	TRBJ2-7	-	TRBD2	CASSLWTGGAISYEQYF	TGTGCCAGCAGCTTGTGGACGGGGGGAGCGATCTCCTACGAGCAGTACTTC
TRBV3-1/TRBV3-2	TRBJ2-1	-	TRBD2	CASSQGRALAGHEQFF	TGTGCCAGCAGCCAAGGTAGGGCCCTAGCGGGGCATGAGCAGTTCTTC
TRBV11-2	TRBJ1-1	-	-	CASSLDGGVHTEAFF	TGTGCCAGCAGCTTAGATGGAGGGGTTCACACTGAAGCTTTCTTT
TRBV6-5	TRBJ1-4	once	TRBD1	CASRSVGGAREKLFF	TGTGCCAGCAGGTCCGTAGGGGGCGCGCGTGAAAAACTGTTTTTT
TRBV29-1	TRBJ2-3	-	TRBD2	CSVPGVAGVGDTQYF	TGCAGCGTACCCGGGGTAGCGGGAGTTGGAGATACGCAGTATTTT
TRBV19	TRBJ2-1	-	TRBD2	CASSTSYLLAGEDNEQFF	TGTGCCAGTAGTACGTCATATCTACTAGCGGGAGAGGACAATGAGCAGTTCTTC
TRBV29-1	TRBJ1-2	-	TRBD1	CSVGRPSTGRHYGYTF	TGCAGCGTGGGAAGACCGTCGACAGGGCGGCACTATGGCTACACCTTC
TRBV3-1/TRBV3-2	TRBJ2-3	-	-	CASSQDLAGTQYF	TGTGCCAGCAGCCAAGATCTGGCGGGTACGCAGTATTTT
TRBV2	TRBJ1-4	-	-	CASRTSFGGEKLFF	TGTGCCAGCAGGACAAGTTTCGGGGGTGAAAAACTGTTTTTT
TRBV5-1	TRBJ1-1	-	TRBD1	CASIGPVDRGLGEAFF	TGCGCCAGCATCGGACCGGTAGACAGGGGGCTTGGTGAAGCTTTCTTT